These 11 T cell receptor beta chains were sequenced from one sample in a study of T cell responses to AZD1222 COVID-19 vaccine. Clones were read by immunoSEQ multiplex PCR, and TCRdb kept only the in-frame ones, dropping some. The data hold 65,000 to 70,000 clones, with approximately 87% observed a single time. The sample in question was peripheral blood, obtained 28 days after the second AZD1222 dose. The receptor set was obtained from an adult who received the AZD1222 COVID-19 vaccine.

The rearrangement links TRBV28 to TRBJ2-7; 10 nucleotides align to TRBD2. Germline-derived CDR1 and CDR2 are MDHEN and SYDVKM. The CDR3 covers 13 residues. The V segment lost 6 bases and the J segment 5 bases; nucleotides outside the gene matches: 4. The CDR3 here is CASRSGRGHEQYF. The CDR3 DNA reads TGTGCCAGCAGAAGCGGGAGGGGACACGAGCAGTACTTC.

This clone was recorded a few times. The V call is TRBV14, the J call TRBJ2-7; either TRBD1 or TRBD2 may fit D (6 bases each). The CDR3 runs 14 residues. CDR1 is SGHDN, CDR2 FVKESK, per germline. V was pared by 4 bases and J by 6 bases, with 16 bases between. The CDR3 region is CASSRRGTGSEQYF. The CDR3 DNA is TGTGCCAGCAGCCGGAGGGGTACAGGGTCCGAGCAGTACTTC.

The chain carries TRBV11-3 and TRBJ2-5, with 7 bases aligning to TRBD2. Trimming took 1 base from V and 5 from J; bases not matched to a gene: 4. Germline CDR1 is SGHNT and CDR2 is YENEEA. The CDR3 length is 14 residues. CDR3 amino acids: CASSLVGGRETQYF. CDR3 DNA: TGTGCCAGCAGCTTAGTGGGAGGGCGGGAGACCCAGTACTTC.

The chain combines TRBV2 with TRBJ2-7; D may correspond to TRBD1 or TRBD2 (6 bases each). The CDR3 spans 13 residues. V lost 4 bases and J lost 4, with 11 bases in between. CDR1 SNHLY and CDR2 FYNNEI come from the germline V gene. The CDR3 DNA sequence: TGTGCCAGCAGTGTTAAGGGGGGATACGAGCAGTACTTC. Protein product: CASSVKGGYEQYF.

The V and J genes are TRBV29-1 and TRBJ1-1; D ambiguous. CDR1 is SQVTM and CDR2 is ANQGSEA in the germline V gene. The CDR3 runs 11 residues. Trimming took 5 bases from V and 0 from J, leaving 4 bases between them. As DNA, the CDR3 is TGCAGCGTTCATATGAACACTGAAGCTTTCTTT. It is translated as CSVHMNTEAFF.

The chain carries TRBV30 and TRBJ1-6, with a tentative D call TRBD1 (5 bases). Trimming cost V 5 bases and J 8 bases, with 13 bases left between them. The CDR3 runs to 13 residues. Germline CDR1 GTSNPN, CDR2 SVGIG (reference sequence). In DNA, the CDR3 is TGTGCCTGGGGGGGGGAAATGGATTCACCCCTCCACTTT. It specifies CAWGGEMDSPLHF. Full variable domain (remainder filled in from reference TRBV30 and TRBJ1-6): SQTIHQWPATLVQPVGSPLSLECTVEGTSNPNLYWYRQAAGRGLQLLFYSVGIGQISSEVPQNLSASRPQDRQFILSSKKLLLSDSGFYLCAWGGEMDSPLHFGNGTRLTVT.

The chain recombines TRBV2 with TRBJ2-6; no firm D call. The germline V and J ends were trimmed by 8 bases and 0 bases, with 11 bases remaining between them. Germline assignment: CDR1 SNHLY and CDR2 FYNNEI. The CDR3 has 15 residues. The CDR3 is CASGYSISGANVLTF. CDR3 sequence (DNA): TGTGCCAGCGGATACAGCATCTCTGGGGCCAACGTCCTGACTTTC.

This clone was observed once. V usage is TRBV4-2 and J usage is TRBJ2-5; D is unclear. V lost 0 bases, J lost 4 bases, and 6 bases lay in between. CDR3 size: 13 residues. Germline CDR1 LGHNA, CDR2 YNFKEQ. CDR3: CASSQDRRETQYF. CDR3 DNA: TGTGCCAGCAGCCAAGATCGCCGAGAGACCCAGTACTTC.

The V and J genes are TRBV5-4 and TRBJ1-2; 12 nucleotides agree with TRBD1. The CDR3 has 17 amino acids. J gave up 6 bases and V 0 bases, and 9 bases lay outside the gene matches. The germline V gene has CDR1 SGHNT and CDR2 YYREEE (reference sequence). The CDR3: CASSLGGTGGERDGYTF. CDR3 DNA: TGTGCCAGCAGCTTGGGCGGGACAGGGGGCGAGAGGGATGGCTACACCTTC.

The chain combines TRBV11-3 with TRBJ2-7; TRBD1 matches at 9 bases. The CDR3 runs to 15 residues. Germline lookup yields CDR1 SGHNT and CDR2 YENEEA. After removal of 0 bases from V and 5 bases from J, the junction contained 5 bases not matched to a gene. The CDR3: CASSLDTGGWNEQYF. Here the CDR3 DNA reads TGTGCCAGCAGCTTAGATACAGGGGGCTGGAACGAGCAGTACTTC.

The V call is TRBV14, the J call TRBJ1-2, with 10 bases fitting TRBD1. With V trimmed by 2 bases and J by 6 bases, 6 bases remained unmatched. CDR1 and CDR2 (germline): SGHDN, FVKESK. The CDR3 is 15 amino acids. CDR3 sequence reads: CASSQLDRGRDGYTF. In DNA form, the CDR3 reads TGTGCCAGCAGCCAATTGGACAGGGGGAGGGATGGCTACACCTTC. The full variable domain, rest sourced from reference TRBV14 and TRBJ1-2, is EAGVTQFPSHSVIEKGQTVTLRCDPISGHDNLYWYRRVMGKEIKFLLHFVKESKQDESGMPNNRFLAERTGGTYSTLKVQPAELEDSGVYFCASSQLDRGRDGYTFGSGTRLTVV.